This entry concerns a single T cell receptor beta chain. Which antigen it targets is not known. No base-level quality is on record; no much larger clone is a single base apart. This sample stems from a study of siplizumab effects on memory and regulatory T cells (dated by TCRdb to about 2019). Concerning the study at large: The study looked at the effect of siplizumab, an anti-CD2 antibody, on alloreactive T-cell subsets in allogeneic mixed lymphocyte reactions made from human PBMCs. Broader findings and caveats from the paper: Greater diversity appeared to be present in unstimulated naive T cells than in memory T cells, and a substantial contribution to the alloresponse seemed to be made by naive cells. In reactions with siplizumab, an average of about 62% of mappable alloreactive CD4+ clones were Treg-derived, compared with 25% to 30% in control reactions. Siplizumab significantly lowered the cumulative frequency of alloreactive sequences that could be traced to unstimulated CD4+ memory T cells. The suppressive function of proliferating Tregs from siplizumab cultures was not functionally confirmed. Because sequences below about 10^-5 frequency were poorly captured, only a minor fraction of alloreactive clones could be mapped to unstimulated subsets. About 80-97% of proliferating CD4+ or CD8+ clones could not be given a naive or memory phenotype.

The CDR3 holds 14 amino acids from the cysteine to the phenylalanine. The sequence is cut down to CDR3 DNA, 42 bases in frame from base 1. Cut back by 6 bases and 0 bases, the V and J ends lie 9 bases apart. CDR1 SGHNT and CDR2 YENEEA were looked up in the germline V gene. Libraries were built with the immunoSEQ multiplex PCR assay. The deep sequencing platform assayed some 90,000 TCR templates per sample. Genomic DNA extracted from sorted T cells was used for TCRbeta CDR3 sequencing. The authors' pipeline ran thus. Clonal analysis of TCRbeta CDR3 data was done in the R programming language. Comparing unstimulated samples against CFSE-low samples taken after the reaction was how alloreactive CD4+ and CD8+ clones were defined. Regulatory or non-regulatory origin of alloreactive CD4+ clones was assigned by matching sequences to the sorted unstimulated Treg and non-Treg repertoires. Here the immuneACCESS table is served through TCRdb, limited to in-frame sequences with V and J called. Missing clones are a known gap in these copies; in checked studies unresolved V genes cover under half, and the rest lacks a known reason. D and trimming come from the DNA, and the V and J calls and clone size come from that table. The sample records some 100,000 clones, roughly 96% of which are singletons. Around 0.03% of the sample is taken by the ten largest.

In addition, sequencing in three donor pairs included unstimulated CD8+ effector memory subsets alongside CD4+ naive, CD8+ naive, CD8+ TEMRA and CD4+ memory subsets. Sorted unstimulated T cells and proliferating T cells recovered from mixed lymphocyte reactions were subjected to TCRbeta CDR3 sequencing. Fresh whole blood from about 11 HLA-typed healthy donors was used as the source from which PBMCs were isolated. Here the chain combines TRBV11-3 and TRBJ2-4; 5 matching bases give a weak D call of TRBD1. The receptor comes from a human donor in good health. Sequencing input: naive CD4+ T cells sorted from blood. The cell subset or site label for this specimen denotes: unstimulated naive T cells. The bases are TGTGCCAGCAGGAAGGGGTCAGCCAAAAACATTCAGTACTTC. Its translation is CASRKGSAKNIQYF.